This TCR beta chain appears in the sequencing data of a study of blood T cell repertoires in COVID-19. Overall study context: Spain, Italy and the United States supplied samples that represented acute and convalescent COVID-19. From T cells, B-cell-depleted T cells, or PBMCs came the material, which was cDNA or gDNA.

Germline V gene sequence: CDR1 MNHEY, CDR2 SMNVEV (reference sequence). The CDR3 totals 14 residues. Trimming cost V 6 bases and J 4 bases; bases outside gene matches: 4. In the study's own analysis: Amplification of reference gene primers provided the estimated nucleated cell counts. TCRdb's table, derived via immunoSEQ multiplex PCR, lists solely in-frame clones and lacks some. V, J and clone size derive from that table, while D and trimming were established from the DNA sequence. This sample has about 260,000 clones, with around 90% found just once. Specimen: peripheral blood. The V gene is TRBV27, the J gene TRBJ1-4; 8 bases are shared with TRBD1. The clonotype was recovered from a woman between 50 and 59 years old who had recovered from COVID-19. The CDR3 bases are TGTGCCAGCAGATCAGGGGGCGTTAATGAAAAACTGTTTTTT. Its translation is CASRSGGVNEKLFF.